What follows are 2 T cell receptor beta chains derived from one specimen sequenced in a study of radiation and T cells in renal cell carcinoma (dated by TCRdb to about 2020). The time point label corresponds to: blood 2 weeks post-SBRT. According to the study, the label for this sample's treatment or condition signals: 15 Gy SBRT to primary tumor, nephrectomy 4 weeks later. Library generation was performed with the immunoSEQ multiplex PCR assay. Held by TCRdb, this immuneACCESS table contains in-frame sequences only and omits some clones. Under half of the omission traces to an unresolved V gene where checked; the cause of the rest is unknown. This sample comprises some 130,000 clones, approximately 78% of them detected only once. Approximately 2% of the sample goes to the ten largest clones. Sequencing used blood, obtained from a patient whose treatment included radiotherapy and nephrectomy. These TCRs come from a woman in her fifties or sixties with renal cell carcinoma.

The rearrangement links TRBV6-5 to TRBJ1-5, with D hard to call. V lost 8 bases and J 2 bases, leaving 16 bases between the germline ends. Germline loops: CDR1 MNHEY, CDR2 SVGAGI. The CDR3 loop spans 15 amino acids. CDR3 loop: CASQARPLGNQPQHF. CDR3 nucleotides: TGTGCCAGCCAAGCTAGACCTCTCGGCAATCAGCCCCAGCATTTT.

This rearrangement joins TRBV2 to TRBJ1-1; the D gene is possibly TRBD1 (5 bases). CDR1 is SNHLY and CDR2 is FYNNEI in the germline V gene. Trimming removed 8 bases from V and 0 bases from J, with 13 bases in between. CDR3 size: 14 residues. This CDR3 reads CASSGTRVNTEAFF. CDR3 nucleotides: TGTGCCAGCTCAGGGACTCGGGTGAACACTGAAGCTTTCTTT. The full variable domain, rest sourced from reference TRBV2 and TRBJ1-1, is EPEVTQTPSHQVTQMGQEVILRCVPISNHLYFYWYRQILGQKVEFLVSFYNNEISEKSEIFDDQFSVERPDGSNFTLKIRSTKLEDSAMYFCASSGTRVNTEAFFGQGTRLTVV.